This is a list of T cell receptor beta chains from one sample in a study of OX40 agonist ivuxolimab in advanced cancers. Data came from immunoSEQ multiplex PCR; TCRdb stores just in-frame clones and leaves some out. The sample includes tens of thousands of clones, approximately 83% seen only once; the top ten take more than 15%. The sequencing here drew on CD4+ or CD8+ T cells sorted from blood, taken in a trial of the OX40 agonist ivuxolimab. Receptors originate from an adult with an advanced solid tumor such as melanoma, head and neck, liver or kidney cancer. CDR3s include the opening cysteine and the closing phenylalanine or tryptophan. A D gene is named only where the DNA matches it firmly. Clone size appears in some rows only: once, few, many, or a class for an expanded clone.

abundance	d_gene	j_gene	v_gene	CDR3aa	CDR3nt
once	TRBD1	TRBJ2-1	TRBV7-6	CASSFDRARSIDEQFF	TGTGCCAGCAGCTTCGACAGGGCGCGATCTATCGATGAGCAGTTCTTC
medium-sized	.	TRBJ2-1	TRBV11-2	CASSFSGGSYNEQFF	TGTGCCAGCAGCTTTAGCGGCGGCTCCTACAATGAGCAGTTCTTC
.	.	TRBJ2-1	TRBV27	CASRLPSSEQFF	TGTGCCAGCAGGCTCCCTAGTAGTGAGCAGTTCTTC
.	TRBD1	TRBJ2-7	TRBV18	CASSPPDRDSYEQYF	TGTGCCAGCTCACCTCCCGACAGGGACTCCTACGAGCAGTACTTC
.	.	TRBJ2-2	TRBV30	CAFENPANTGELFF	TGTGCCTTTGAGAATCCCGCGAACACCGGGGAGCTGTTTTTT
.	.	TRBJ2-3	TRBV10-3	CAISSGPSTDTQYF	TGTGCCATCAGCTCGGGACCCAGCACAGATACGCAGTATTTT
.	TRBD2	TRBJ2-5	TRBV11-2	CASSPPLAGRETQYF	TGTGCCAGCAGCCCGCCTCTAGCGGGGAGGGAGACCCAGTACTTC
.	TRBD1	TRBJ1-1	TRBV19	CASNTLDREVTEAFF	TGTGCCAGTAATACTCTCGACAGGGAGGTTACTGAAGCTTTCTTT
.	TRBD2	TRBJ2-3	TRBV11-1	CASGGLAGNTQYF	TGTGCCAGCGGGGGACTAGCGGGTAATACGCAGTATTTT
.	.	TRBJ2-7	TRBV4-1	CASSQEGSGTAADEQYF	TGCGCCAGCAGCCAAGAGGGATCCGGGACGGCTGCGGACGAGCAGTACTTC
.	.	TRBJ1-4	TRBV6-1	CATRQFNEKLFF	TGTGCCACCCGACAGTTTAATGAAAAACTGTTTTTT
.	TRBD1	TRBJ2-7	TRBV5-6	CASSLGDRKIEQYF	TGTGCCAGCAGCCTCGGGGACAGGAAAATAGAGCAGTACTTC
.	TRBD1	TRBJ1-5	TRBV30	CAWSTGEIGQPQHF	TGTGCCTGGAGTACAGGGGAAATAGGTCAGCCCCAGCATTTT
once	TRBD1	TRBJ1-2	TRBV7-9	CASSLGAGGRYGYTF	TGTGCCAGCAGCTTAGGGGCAGGGGGTCGGTATGGCTACACCTTC
.	TRBD2	TRBJ2-4	TRBV9	CASSASVGGRPSGNIQYF	TGTGCCAGCAGCGCGTCCGTGGGCGGGAGGCCCTCGGGGAACATTCAGTACTTC
.	.	TRBJ2-5	TRBV30	CAWTLAGETQYF	TGTGCCTGGACCCTCGCGGGGGAGACCCAGTACTTC